This note documents a single TCR beta chain sequence. The sample is drawn from a study of T cell changes during pregnancy in multiple sclerosis. Sequencing was performed with immunoSEQ multiplex PCR; in TCRdb, only in-frame clones are kept and a portion is missing. The sample records 50,000 or so clones, 94% being singletons. The V gene end was trimmed by 3 bases and the J gene end by 9 bases; junction bases not matched to a gene: 13. Germline V gene lookup returns CDR1 SEHNR and CDR2 FQNEAQ (reference sequence). This CDR3 spans 16 amino acids. The sequencing used CD4+ T cells from peripheral blood mononuclear cells, collected in the third trimester of pregnancy. The chain recombines TRBV7-9 with TRBJ2-1, with 8 bases that match TRBD2. The origin of this receptor is a female donor with multiple sclerosis, enrolled in a pregnancy study. CDR3 nucleotides: TGTGCCAGCAGCTTTAGTTTGGGAGCGGGAGAACCTGAGCAGTTCTTC. Residues: CASSFSLGAGEPEQFF.